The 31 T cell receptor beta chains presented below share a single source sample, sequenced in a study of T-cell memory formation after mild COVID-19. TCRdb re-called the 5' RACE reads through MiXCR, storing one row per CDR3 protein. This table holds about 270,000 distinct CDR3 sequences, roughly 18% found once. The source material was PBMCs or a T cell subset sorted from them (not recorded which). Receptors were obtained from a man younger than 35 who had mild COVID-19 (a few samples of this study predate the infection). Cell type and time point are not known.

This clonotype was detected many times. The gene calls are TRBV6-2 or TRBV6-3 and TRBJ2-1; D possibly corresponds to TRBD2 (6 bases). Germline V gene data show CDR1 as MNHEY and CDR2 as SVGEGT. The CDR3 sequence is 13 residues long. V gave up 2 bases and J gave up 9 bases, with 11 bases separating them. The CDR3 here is CASSYVGGSEQFF. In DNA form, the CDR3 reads TGTGCCAGCAGTTACGTGGGGGGTAGTGAGCAGTTCTTC.

Here the CDR3 DNA reads TGTGCCAGCAGCCTAAAGTGGGGCACAGATACGCAGTATTTT. Translated: CASSLKWGTDTQYF. This chain connects TRBV7-9 to TRBJ2-3; D remains unclear. The CDR3 is 14 residues long. Germline V gene data show CDR1 as SEHNR and CDR2 as FQNEAQ (reference sequence). The ends were cut back, 5 bases at V and 1 base at J, with 10 bases in the middle.

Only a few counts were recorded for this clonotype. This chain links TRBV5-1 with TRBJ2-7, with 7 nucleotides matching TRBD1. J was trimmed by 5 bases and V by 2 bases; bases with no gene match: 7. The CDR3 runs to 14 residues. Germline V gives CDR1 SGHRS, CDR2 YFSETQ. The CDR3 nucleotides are TGCGCCAGCAGCTTACTCCCCACAGGGGACGAGCAGTACTTC. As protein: CASSLLPTGDEQYF.

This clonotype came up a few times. CDR3 coding DNA: TGTGCCAGCAGCTTGATCCAGACCCAGTACTTC. It specifies CASSLIQTQYF. This chain links TRBV5-5 with TRBJ2-5; D remains ambiguous. V lost 1 base to trimming and J lost 6 bases, with 4 bases between them. CDR1 is SGHKS and CDR2 is YYEKEE in the germline V gene (reference sequence). CDR3 length: 11 residues.

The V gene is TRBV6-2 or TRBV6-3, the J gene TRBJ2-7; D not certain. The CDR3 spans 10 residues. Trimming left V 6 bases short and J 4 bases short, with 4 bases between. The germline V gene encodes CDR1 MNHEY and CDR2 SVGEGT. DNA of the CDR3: TGTGCCAGCAGCCAATACGAGCAGTACTTC. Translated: CASSQYEQYF.

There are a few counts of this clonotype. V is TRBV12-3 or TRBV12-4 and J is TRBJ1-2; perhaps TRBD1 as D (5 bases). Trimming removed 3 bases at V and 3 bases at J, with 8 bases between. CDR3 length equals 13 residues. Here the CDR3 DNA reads TGTGCCAGCAGTTTCCCGGGGGACTATGGCTACACCTTC. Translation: CASSFPGDYGYTF.

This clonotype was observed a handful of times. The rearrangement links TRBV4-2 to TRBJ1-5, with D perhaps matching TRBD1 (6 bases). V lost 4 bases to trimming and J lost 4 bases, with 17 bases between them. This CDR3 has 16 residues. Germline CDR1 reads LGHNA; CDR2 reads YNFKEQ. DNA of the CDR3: TGTGCCAGCAGCCGGCGCATAGGGCAGGGGAATCAGCCCCAGCATTTT. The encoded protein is CASSRRIGQGNQPQHF.

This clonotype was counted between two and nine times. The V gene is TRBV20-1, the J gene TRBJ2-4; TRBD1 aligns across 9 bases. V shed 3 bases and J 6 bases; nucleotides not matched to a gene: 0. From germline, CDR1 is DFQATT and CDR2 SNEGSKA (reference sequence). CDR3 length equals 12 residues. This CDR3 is CSARGQGNIQYF. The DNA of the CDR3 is TGCAGTGCTAGGGGACAGGGAAACATTCAGTACTTC.

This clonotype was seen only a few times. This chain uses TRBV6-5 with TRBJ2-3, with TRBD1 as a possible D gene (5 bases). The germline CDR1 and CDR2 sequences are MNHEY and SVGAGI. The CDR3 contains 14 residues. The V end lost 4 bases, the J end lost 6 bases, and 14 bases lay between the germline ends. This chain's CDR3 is CASSSYQGFDTQYF. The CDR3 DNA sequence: TGTGCCAGCAGTTCCTATCAGGGCTTCGATACGCAGTATTTT.

The CDR3 loop is CASSIGQGNQPQHF. DNA for the CDR3: TGTGCCAGTAGTATCGGGCAGGGGAACCAGCCCCAGCATTTT. The chain couples TRBV19 to TRBJ1-5; TRBD1 is a possible D gene (6 bases). V was cut by 3 bases and J by 7 bases, with 13 bases left in between. CDR1 is LNHDA, CDR2 SQIVND, per germline (reference sequence). The CDR3 loop spans 14 amino acids.

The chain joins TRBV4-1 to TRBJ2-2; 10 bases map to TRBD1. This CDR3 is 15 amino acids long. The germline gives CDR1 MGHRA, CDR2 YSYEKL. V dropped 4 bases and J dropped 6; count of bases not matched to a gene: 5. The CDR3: CASSPGQGRAGELFF. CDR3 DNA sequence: TGCGCCAGCAGCCCGGGACAGGGGAGGGCCGGGGAGCTGTTTTTT.

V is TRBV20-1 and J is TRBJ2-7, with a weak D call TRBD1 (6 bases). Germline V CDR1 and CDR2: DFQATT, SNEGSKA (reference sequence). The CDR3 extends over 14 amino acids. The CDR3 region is CSASGETLNYEQYF. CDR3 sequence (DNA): TGCAGCGCGTCAGGGGAAACCCTAAACTACGAGCAGTACTTC.

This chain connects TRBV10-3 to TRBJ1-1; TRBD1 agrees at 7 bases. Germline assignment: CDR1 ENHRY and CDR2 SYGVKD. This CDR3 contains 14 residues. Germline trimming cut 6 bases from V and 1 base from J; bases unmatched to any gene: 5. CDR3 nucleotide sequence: TGTGCCATCAGGGGGACAGCATCGAACACTGAAGCTTTCTTT. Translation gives CAIRGTASNTEAFF.

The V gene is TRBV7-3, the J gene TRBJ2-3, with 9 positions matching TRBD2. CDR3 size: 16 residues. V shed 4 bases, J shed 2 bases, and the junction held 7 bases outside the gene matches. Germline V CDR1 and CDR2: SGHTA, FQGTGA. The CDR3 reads CASSSVAGGTTDTQYF. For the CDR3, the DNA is TGTGCCAGCAGCTCCGTGGCGGGGGGGACCACAGATACGCAGTATTTT.

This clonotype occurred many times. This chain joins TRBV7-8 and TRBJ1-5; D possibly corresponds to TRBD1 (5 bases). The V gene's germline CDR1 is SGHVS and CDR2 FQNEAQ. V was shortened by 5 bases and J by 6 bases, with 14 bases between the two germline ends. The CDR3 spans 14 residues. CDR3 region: CASSLVGGTQPQHF. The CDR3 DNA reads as TGTGCCAGCAGCCTAGTCGGGGGGACTCAGCCCCAGCATTTT.

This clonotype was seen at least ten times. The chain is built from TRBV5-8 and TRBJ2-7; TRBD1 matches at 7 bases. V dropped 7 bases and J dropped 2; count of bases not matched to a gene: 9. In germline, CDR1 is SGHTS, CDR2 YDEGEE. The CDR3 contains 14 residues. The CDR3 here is CASAHPQGTYEQYF. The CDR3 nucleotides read TGTGCCAGCGCCCATCCACAGGGGACCTACGAGCAGTACTTC.

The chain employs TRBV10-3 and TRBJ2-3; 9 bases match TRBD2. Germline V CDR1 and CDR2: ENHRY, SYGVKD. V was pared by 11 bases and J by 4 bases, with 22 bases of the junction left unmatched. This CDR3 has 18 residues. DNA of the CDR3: TGTGCCGCGGCCCCGCGGGGGGGCCGAGTAATAGGTGCAGATACGCAGTATTTT. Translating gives CAAAPRGGRVIGADTQYF.

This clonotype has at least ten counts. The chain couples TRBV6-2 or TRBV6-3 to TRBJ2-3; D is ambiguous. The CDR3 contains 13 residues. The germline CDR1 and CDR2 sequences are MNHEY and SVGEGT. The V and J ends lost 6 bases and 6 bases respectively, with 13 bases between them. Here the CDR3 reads CASRDWSLDTQYF. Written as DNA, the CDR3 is TGTGCCAGCAGGGATTGGAGTTTGGATACGCAGTATTTT.

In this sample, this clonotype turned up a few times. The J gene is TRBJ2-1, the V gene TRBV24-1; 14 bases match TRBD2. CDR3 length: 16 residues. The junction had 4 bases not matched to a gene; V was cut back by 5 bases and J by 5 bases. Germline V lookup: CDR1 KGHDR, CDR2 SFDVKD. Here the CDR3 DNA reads TGTGCCACCAGTGGGGGGACTAGCGGGGGCAACAATGAGCAGTTCTTC. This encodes CATSGGTSGGNNEQFF.

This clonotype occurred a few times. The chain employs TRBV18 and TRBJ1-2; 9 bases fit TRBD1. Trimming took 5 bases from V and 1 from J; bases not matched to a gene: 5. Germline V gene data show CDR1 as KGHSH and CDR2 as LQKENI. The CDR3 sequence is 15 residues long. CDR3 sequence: CASSADRGFNYGYTF. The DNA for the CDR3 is TGTGCCAGCTCAGCGGACAGGGGATTTAACTATGGCTACACCTTC.

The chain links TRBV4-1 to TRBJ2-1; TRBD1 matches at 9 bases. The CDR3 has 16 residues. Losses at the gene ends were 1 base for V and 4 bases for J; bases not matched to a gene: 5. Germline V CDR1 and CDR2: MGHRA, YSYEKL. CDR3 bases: TGCGCCAGCAGCCAAGTTCATGGGACAGGGTACAATGAGCAGTTCTTC. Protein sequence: CASSQVHGTGYNEQFF.

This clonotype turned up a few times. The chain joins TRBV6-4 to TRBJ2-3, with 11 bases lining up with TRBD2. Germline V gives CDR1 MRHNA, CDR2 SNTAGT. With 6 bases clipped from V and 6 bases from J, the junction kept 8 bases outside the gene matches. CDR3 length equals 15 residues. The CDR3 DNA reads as TGTGCCAGCAGCCAAGTAGCGGGGGGGCTGGATACGCAGTATTTT. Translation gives CASSQVAGGLDTQYF.

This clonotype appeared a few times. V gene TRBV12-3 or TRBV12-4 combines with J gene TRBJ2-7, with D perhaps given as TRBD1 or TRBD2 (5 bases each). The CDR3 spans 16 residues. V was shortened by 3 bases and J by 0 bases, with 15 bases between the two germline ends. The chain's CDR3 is CASSLSPDGTSYEQYF. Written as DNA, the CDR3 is TGTGCCAGCAGTTTGTCTCCGGACGGGACCTCCTACGAGCAGTACTTC.

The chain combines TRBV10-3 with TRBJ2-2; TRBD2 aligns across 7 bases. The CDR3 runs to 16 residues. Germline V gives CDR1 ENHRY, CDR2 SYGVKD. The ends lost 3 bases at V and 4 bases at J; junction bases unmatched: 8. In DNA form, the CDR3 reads TGTGCCATCAGTGACGTGCGGGGCGGGGGCACCGGGGAGCTGTTTTTT. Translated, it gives CAISDVRGGGTGELFF.

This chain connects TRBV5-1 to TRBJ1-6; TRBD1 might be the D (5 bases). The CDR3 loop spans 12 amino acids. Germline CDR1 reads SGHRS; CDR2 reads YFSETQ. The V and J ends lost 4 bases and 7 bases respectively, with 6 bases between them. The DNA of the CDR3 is TGCGCCAGCAGCGCAGGGAATTCACCCCTCCACTTT. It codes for CASSAGNSPLHF.

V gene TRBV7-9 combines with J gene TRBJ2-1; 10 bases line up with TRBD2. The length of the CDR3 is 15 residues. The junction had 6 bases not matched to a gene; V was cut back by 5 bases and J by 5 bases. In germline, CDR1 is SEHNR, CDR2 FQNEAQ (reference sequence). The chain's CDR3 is CASSPWLAGDNEQFF. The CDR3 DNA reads TGTGCCAGCAGCCCGTGGCTAGCGGGGGACAATGAGCAGTTCTTC.

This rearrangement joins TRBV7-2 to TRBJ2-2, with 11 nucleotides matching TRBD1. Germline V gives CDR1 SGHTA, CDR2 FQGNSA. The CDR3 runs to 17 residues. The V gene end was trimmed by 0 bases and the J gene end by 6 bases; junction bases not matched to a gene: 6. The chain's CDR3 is CASSLAGTGGRAGELFF. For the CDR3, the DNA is TGTGCCAGCAGCTTAGCGGGGACAGGGGGTCGGGCCGGGGAGCTGTTTTTT. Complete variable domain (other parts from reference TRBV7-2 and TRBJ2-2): GAGVSQSPSNKVTEKGKDVELRCDPISGHTALYWYRQSLGQGLEFLIYFQGNSAPDKSGLPSDRFSAERTGGSVSTLTIQRTQQEDSAVYLCASSLAGTGGRAGELFFGEGSRLTVL.

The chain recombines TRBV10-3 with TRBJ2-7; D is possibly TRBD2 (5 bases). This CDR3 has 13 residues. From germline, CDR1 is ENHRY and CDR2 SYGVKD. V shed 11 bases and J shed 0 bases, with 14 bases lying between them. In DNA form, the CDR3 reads TGTGCCTGCCGGACGGGAAGCTCCTACGAGCAGTACTTC. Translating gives CACRTGSSYEQYF.

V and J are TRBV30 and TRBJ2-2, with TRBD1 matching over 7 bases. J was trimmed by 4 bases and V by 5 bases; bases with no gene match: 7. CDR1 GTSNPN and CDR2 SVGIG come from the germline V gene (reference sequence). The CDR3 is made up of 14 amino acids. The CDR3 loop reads CAWGPGQRTGELFF. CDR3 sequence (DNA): TGTGCCTGGGGGCCGGGACAGCGCACCGGGGAGCTGTTTTTT. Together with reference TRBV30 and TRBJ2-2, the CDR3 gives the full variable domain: SQTIHQWPATLVQPVGSPLSLECTVEGTSNPNLYWYRQAAGRGLQLLFYSVGIGQISSEVPQNLSASRPQDRQFILSSKKLLLSDSGFYLCAWGPGQRTGELFFGEGSRLTVL.

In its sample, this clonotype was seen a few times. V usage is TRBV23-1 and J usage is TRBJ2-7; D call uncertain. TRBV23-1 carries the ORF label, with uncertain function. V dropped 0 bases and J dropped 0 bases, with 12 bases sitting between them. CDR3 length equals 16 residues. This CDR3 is CASSQSVQNLSYEQYV. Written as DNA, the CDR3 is TGCGCCAGCAGTCAATCGGTACAGAACCTCTCCTACGAGCAGTACGTC.

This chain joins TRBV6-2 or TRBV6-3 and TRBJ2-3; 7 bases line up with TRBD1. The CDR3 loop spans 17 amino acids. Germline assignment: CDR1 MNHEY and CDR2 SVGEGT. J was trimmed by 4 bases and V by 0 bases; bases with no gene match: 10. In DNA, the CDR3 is TGTGCCAGCAGTTACTCTACAGGGGAATTAGGCGCAGATACGCAGTATTTT. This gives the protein CASSYSTGELGADTQYF.